Shown below are 14 T cell receptor beta chains from a single sample sequenced in a study of T cell clonality in common variable immunodeficiency. General study results and limits: Fewer deletions and N-nucleotide insertions were reportedly seen in common variable immunodeficiency TCR beta sequences.

Their antigens remain unidentified. Profiled with immunoSEQ multiplex PCR; TCRdb holds only in-frame clones, not every one. This sample has roughly 34,000 clones, each found more than once. What was sequenced was peripheral blood mononuclear cells. Receptor source: a human donor with common variable immunodeficiency.

On this clone itself: The read gets to within 3 residues of the CDR3 end, and the germline J gene fills in the rest. The gene calls are TRBV7-2 and TRBJ2-1, with 15 bases that match TRBD2. V shed 8 bases, J shed 8 bases, and the junction held 7 bases outside the gene matches. The CDR3 is 15 amino acids. CDR1 and CDR2 from the germline V gene are SGHTA and FQGNSA. The CDR3 bases that were read are TGTGCCAGCTCGTGGACTAGCGGGAGGGGTGATGAG. It codes for CASSWTSGRGDE. The whole CDR3 region reads CASSWTSGRGDEQFF.

On this clone itself: The observed sequence ends 3 residues before the CDR3 terminus, with the missing tail filled in from the germline J gene. The chain employs TRBV2 and TRBJ2-3, with TRBD2 identical over 9 bases. The CDR3 contains 15 residues. Germline V CDR1 and CDR2: SNHLY, FYNNEI. With V trimmed by 0 bases and J by 3 bases, 1 base remained unmatched. The CDR3 here is CASSEAAGGTDTQYF. The DNA read from the CDR3 is TGTGCCAGCAGTGAAGCGGCGGGAGGGACAGATACG.

To note about this clone: The read is 3 residues too short to cover the CDR3 end, so that end is filled in from the germline J gene. The chain is built from TRBV2 and TRBJ1-2; TRBD1 aligns across 7 bases. Germline values: CDR1 SNHLY, CDR2 FYNNEI. This CDR3 has 13 amino acids. Losses at the gene ends were 4 bases for V and 7 bases for J; bases not matched to a gene: 6. Partial CDR3 DNA: TGTGCCAGCAGTGTCAGGGACAGTAGTGGC. Translation gives CASSVRDSSG. The entire CDR3 sequence reads CASSVRDSSGYTF.

In this sample, this clone turned up many times. The read gets to within 3 residues of the CDR3 end, and the germline J gene fills in the rest. This chain connects TRBV30 to TRBJ2-1; possibly TRBD1 for D (5 bases). This CDR3 region has 12 residues. Germline loops: CDR1 GTSNPN, CDR2 SVGIG (reference sequence). Between the trimmed V and J ends, which lost 3 bases and 3 bases, there was a span of 6 bases. The covered CDR3 bases are TGTGCCTGGAGACAGGACTACAATGAG. Translation: CAWRQDYNE. The CDR3 reads in full as CAWRQDYNEQFF. Full variable domain (missing parts from reference TRBV30 and TRBJ2-1): SQTIHQWPATLVQPVGSPLSLECTVEGTSNPNLYWYRQAAGRGLQLLFYSVGIGQISSEVPQNLSASRPQDRQFILSSKKLLLSDSGFYLCAWRQDYNEQFFGPGTRLTVL.

This clone has more than one count but fewer than ten. Given a far larger clone just one base away, this is likely a sequencing read error. The read ends 3 residues early relative to the CDR3; the germline J gene fills the gap. The rearrangement joins TRBV5-1 to TRBJ1-5; TRBD1 matches 7 bases. The CDR3 covers 18 residues. V lost 3 bases, J lost 4 bases, and 16 bases stayed unmatched. Germline assignment: CDR1 SGHRS and CDR2 YFSETQ. The CDR3 spells CASSCTDRVSGENQPQHF. Incomplete CDR3 DNA: TGCGCCAGCAGCTGTACCGACAGGGTAAGTGGGGAGAATCAGCCC.

This clone was observed a few times. The read gets to within 3 residues of the CDR3 end, and the germline J gene fills in the rest. J is TRBJ2-7 and V is TRBV7-9, with TRBD2 as a possible D gene (5 bases). Trimming cost V 1 base and J 6 bases, with 7 bases left between them. CDR3 length: 12 residues. CDR1 SEHNR and CDR2 FQNEAQ come from the germline V gene (reference sequence). The chain's CDR3 is CASSLDSGEQYF. The DNA read from the CDR3 is TGTGCCAGCAGCTTAGACAGCGGCGAG.

This clone has just a few counts. The read finishes 3 residues shy of the CDR3 end, and the germline J gene is used to complete it. The gene calls are TRBV5-6 and TRBJ2-7; no firm D call. V was trimmed by 2 bases and J by 6 bases, leaving 12 bases between them. This CDR3 contains 13 residues. The V gene's germline CDR1 is SGHDT and CDR2 YYEEEE. Here the CDR3 reads CASSLPAGAEQYF. The sequenced part of the CDR3 DNA is TGTGCCAGCAGCTTACCAGCAGGTGCCGAG.

This clone is categorized as medium-sized. CDR3 DNA (partial): TGTGCCAGCAGCCCTGATGACAGGTCCGGAAACACC. It translates to CASSPDDRSGNT. In full, the CDR3 reads CASSPDDRSGNTIYF. This chain connects TRBV9 to TRBJ1-3; TRBD1 is a possible D gene (6 bases). The observed sequence ends 3 residues before the CDR3 terminus, with the missing tail filled in from the germline J gene. V was pared by 4 bases and J by 4 bases, with 15 bases between. The CDR3 contains 15 residues. CDR1 and CDR2 (germline): SGDLS, YYNGEE.

This clone was detected many times. From the germline J gene comes the end of the CDR3, since the read stops 3 residues before it. The chain uses TRBV12-3 or TRBV12-4 and TRBJ2-1; 8 positions agree with TRBD2. V lost 7 bases and J lost 9; bases outside the gene matches: 5. CDR3 length: 12 residues. CDR3 sequence: CASNGGGREQFF. Partial CDR3 DNA: TGTGCCAGCAACGGGGGGGGGCGTGAG.

In this sample, this clone turned up a few times. The read comes to an end 3 residues before the CDR3 does, leaving the germline J gene to fill in the end. The chain links TRBV11-2 to TRBJ1-4; 7 positions agree with TRBD1. Trimming cost V 5 bases and J 6 bases; bases outside gene matches: 9. Germline V gives CDR1 SGHAT, CDR2 FQNNGV. The CDR3 spans 15 residues. CDR3 bases read: TGTGCCAGCAGCCCCCCTTGGCAGGGGGATGAAAAA. This translates into CASSPPWQGDEK. The full CDR3 sequence reads CASSPPWQGDEKLFF.

This clone was counted only a few times. The read ends 3 residues early relative to the CDR3; the germline J gene fills the gap. This chain uses TRBV7-9 with TRBJ2-3, with TRBD2 matching 8 bases. The CDR3 contains 13 residues. The trim removed 9 bases at V and 2 bases at J, leaving 4 bases unmatched. The V gene's germline CDR1 is SEHNR and CDR2 FQNEAQ (reference sequence). CDR3 DNA (partial): TGTGCCAGGAGCGGGGGCGACACAGATACG. Translation gives CARSGGDTDT. The full CDR3 sequence reads CARSGGDTDTQYF.

Ten or more counts support this clone. Read coverage stops 3 residues before the CDR3 terminus; the germline J gene supplies the remainder. This rearrangement joins TRBV7-9 to TRBJ1-2; TRBD1 agrees at 7 bases. This CDR3 contains 13 residues. Per the germline V gene, CDR1 is SEHNR and CDR2 is FQNEAQ (reference sequence). CDR3 residues: CASSLKGAPGYTF. The part of the CDR3 DNA that was read is TGTGCCAGCAGCTTAAAGGGGGCGCCCGGC.

Comments on this clone: The observed sequence ends 3 residues before the CDR3 terminus, with the missing tail filled in from the germline J gene. The genes are TRBV19 and TRBJ2-2; 10 bases match TRBD2. V dropped 4 bases and J dropped 1; count of bases not matched to a gene: 6. Germline V gene sequence: CDR1 LNHDA, CDR2 SQIVND (reference sequence). The CDR3 consists of 17 residues. CDR3 in amino acids: CASSTGRTSGNTGELFF. The DNA read from the CDR3 is TGTGCCAGTAGTACCGGAAGGACTAGCGGGAACACCGGGGAG.

This clone was seen more than once but under ten times. The DNA ends 3 residues before the CDR3 does, and the rest of the CDR3 is filled in from the germline J gene. V and J are TRBV6-4 and TRBJ2-7; D call uncertain. The CDR3 is 12 residues long. Germline V gene lookup returns CDR1 MRHNA and CDR2 SNTAGT. Trimming left V 5 bases short and J 3 bases short, with 8 bases between. CDR3 bases read: TGTGCCAGCAGTATCCGTTACTACGAG. Translated: CASSIRYYE. The whole CDR3 protein reads CASSIRYYEQYF.